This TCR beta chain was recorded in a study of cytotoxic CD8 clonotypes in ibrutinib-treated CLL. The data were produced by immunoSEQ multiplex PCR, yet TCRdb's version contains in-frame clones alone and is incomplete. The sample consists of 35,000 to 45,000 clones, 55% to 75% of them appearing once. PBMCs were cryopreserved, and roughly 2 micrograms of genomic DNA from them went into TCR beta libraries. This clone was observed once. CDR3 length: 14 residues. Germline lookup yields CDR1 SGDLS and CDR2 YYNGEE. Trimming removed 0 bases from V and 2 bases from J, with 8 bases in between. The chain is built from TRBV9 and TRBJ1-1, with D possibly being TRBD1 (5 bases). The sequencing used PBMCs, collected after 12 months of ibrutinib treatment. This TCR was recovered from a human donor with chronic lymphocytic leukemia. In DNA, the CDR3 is TGTGCCAGCAGCGTAGGGGGGTCTAACACTGAAGCTTTCTTT. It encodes CASSVGGSNTEAFF.